This TCR beta chain is drawn from a study of cytomegalovirus exposure and HLA in healthy donors. Points from the study as a whole: Versus the approximately 700-donor mean, an Asian-associated ancestry cluster reportedly showed fewer N-insertions in a later analysis. Associated with cytomegalovirus, according to the listing, were some 150 TCR beta chains. Earlier analysis looked at TCR beta V segments, and most were productive about 90% or about 30% of the time.

60 Vbeta and 13 Jbeta primers were used in PCR. The assay was immunoSEQ multiplex PCR, and TCRdb's table has in-frame clones only and misses some. Counted here are approximately 250,000 clones, around 80% occurring once; the ten biggest clones make up about 0.5%. This CDR3 spans 13 amino acids. Germline CDR1 SGHNT, CDR2 YYREEE (reference sequence). V lost 3 bases, J lost 1 base, and 6 bases lay in between. On this clone: What it binds is unknown. The same CDR3 is also encoded by other DNA sequences in this sample.

Sequenced sample: PBMCs. The chain links TRBV5-4 to TRBJ2-3; D remains ambiguous. This receptor was identified in a boy younger than 18 in good health and CMV-seronegative. The CDR3 reads CASSSRGTDTQYF. The CDR3 coding sequence is TGTGCCAGCAGCTCCCGGGGCACAGATACGCAGTATTTT.